This record concerns one T cell receptor beta chain sequence. The antigen remains unidentified. This sample is drawn from a study of PD-1 blockade in classical Hodgkin lymphoma. Study outcomes and limitations: TCR diversity rose significantly by C4D1 in CD4+ but not CD8+ cells. Those starting nivolumab under 1 year post-ASCT were excluded. Still unresolved is the cause of the repertoire differences, which may be disease activity or prior therapy.

Repertoires were generated with immunoSEQ multiplex PCR, while TCRdb's copy carries only in-frame clones and drops some. Of about 14,000 clones in the sample, roughly 77% were seen once. V gave up 3 bases and J gave up 7 bases; unmatched junction bases: 9. Germline V gives CDR1 SGHAT, CDR2 FQNNGV. The CDR3 totals 15 residues. Every patient relapsed after autologous stem cell transplantation, and brentuximab vedotin exposure varied. The TCR sequence derives from a human donor with classical Hodgkin lymphoma. This chain joins TRBV11-2 and TRBJ2-5; 9 nucleotides agree with TRBD1. This material consisted of peripheral blood mononuclear cells (PBMCs), taken at baseline. The CDR3 loop is CASSLTGGGSGTQYF. The CDR3, as DNA: TGTGCCAGCAGCTTGACAGGGGGAGGGTCAGGGACCCAGTACTTC.